These T cell receptor beta chains were read from a single sample in a study of neoadjuvant nivolumab and ipilimumab in lung cancer. TCRdb's copy holds only in-frame clones and misses some; the assay was immunoSEQ multiplex PCR. The sample carries about 16,000 clones, 76% recorded once. The sequencing used tumor tissue, collected after neoadjuvant nivolumab, alone or with ipilimumab, at or shortly before surgery. The receptors originated from an adult with non-small cell lung cancer. The CDR3 runs from the conserved cysteine through the conserved F or W. D genes are given only for firm matches. Only part of the rows carry a size: once, few, many, or a class if the clone is expanded.

TRBJ1-6	once	TRBD1	TRBV9	TGTGCCAGCAGCGTTGGACAGGGAACCGTCGGGACCCTCCACTTT	CASSVGQGTVGTLHF
TRBJ1-1	-	-	TRBV19	TGTGCCAGTAGTATACCCCCCATGAACACTGAAGCTTTCTTT	CASSIPPMNTEAFF
TRBJ1-2	few	-	TRBV6-1	TGTGCCAGCAGTTCCTCAGGGATGGACTATGGCTACACCTTC	CASSSSGMDYGYTF
TRBJ2-7	-	-	TRBV20-1	TGCAGTGCTTCTGACGGCTTAGAGCAGTACTTC	CSASDGLEQYF
TRBJ1-1	-	-	TRBV7-8	TGTGCCAGCAGCCTACGCCAGGCAGGGACCAATCTGAACACTGAAGCTTTCTTT	CASSLRQAGTNLNTEAFF
TRBJ2-7	-	-	TRBV5-4	TGTGCCAGCAGCCCGGGGCCGTCACGAGGCGAGCAGTACTTC	CASSPGPSRGEQYF
TRBJ1-6	-	-	TRBV4-1	TGCGCCAGCAGCCAAGGGGTGAGGGCACCCCTCCACTTT	CASSQGVRAPLHF
TRBJ2-7	-	-	TRBV7-2	TGTGCCAGCAGCCACGATAAGTCCTACGAGCAGTACTTC	CASSHDKSYEQYF
TRBJ2-2	-	-	TRBV6-5	TGTGCCAGCAGTCACAAACGGCCCGGGGAGCTGTTTTTT	CASSHKRPGELFF
TRBJ1-4	-	-	TRBV6-6	TGTGCCAGCAGTGACACGTTTGGAGAGGAAAAACTGTTTTTT	CASSDTFGEEKLFF
TRBJ2-1	-	-	TRBV12-5	TGTGCTAGTGGTTTCCCCGTAGGTGAGCAGTTCTTC	CASGFPVGEQFF
TRBJ2-6	once	TRBD1	TRBV4-1	TGCGCCAGCACTCAGGGACAGGGGTACTCTGGGGCCAACGTCCTGACTTTC	CASTQGQGYSGANVLTF
TRBJ2-7	-	TRBD2	TRBV27	TGTGCCAGCAGTTTGACTAGCGGGGGGGCGTCCGAGCAGTACTTC	CASSLTSGGASEQYF
TRBJ2-2	-	-	TRBV28	TGTGCCAGCAGTTTATTGGGCAGGGACACCGGGGAGCTGTTTTTT	CASSLLGRDTGELFF
TRBJ2-3	-	-	TRBV18	TGTGCCAGCTCATCTGGACCAGGTTTTGTTGACACAGATACGCAGTATTTT	CASSSGPGFVDTDTQYF
TRBJ1-4	-	-	TRBV7-2	TGTGCCAGCAGCCCCAGAAATGAAAAACTGTTTTTT	CASSPRNEKLFF
TRBJ1-1	once	-	TRBV12-5	TGTGCTAGTGGTTTGGTATTTCGGGGGGCCGATATGAACACTGAAGCTTTCTTT	CASGLVFRGADMNTEAFF
TRBJ2-1	-	TRBD2	TRBV27	TGTGCCAGCAGCTCCCCCGGCGGGGGGCGGGGCAATGAGCAGTTCTTC	CASSSPGGGRGNEQFF
TRBJ2-5	few	TRBD2	TRBV9	TGTGCCAGCAGCGTGACTAGCGGGGGGGCCGTAGAGACCCAGTACTTC	CASSVTSGGAVETQYF
TRBJ2-1	-	TRBD1	TRBV25-1	TGTGCCAGCGCCAGACAGGGGGAAGGCCACAATGAGCAGTTCTTC	CASARQGEGHNEQFF
TRBJ1-3	once	-	TRBV5-4	TGTGCCAGCAGCTCCGGAACGACCAGATCTGGAAACACCATATATTTT	CASSSGTTRSGNTIYF
TRBJ1-1	once	-	TRBV29-1	TGCAGCGTTGAAGTGTCAGGCCAGGGCACTGAAGCTTTCTTT	CSVEVSGQGTEAFF
TRBJ1-5	-	-	TRBV6-5	TGTGCCAGCAGTTATGGGGTCGGCAATCAGCCCCAGCATTTT	CASSYGVGNQPQHF
TRBJ1-4	-	-	TRBV27	TGTGCCAGCAGTTTAGCAGAGGGAGAAAAACTGTTTTTT	CASSLAEGEKLFF
TRBJ2-1	-	-	TRBV5-1	TGCGCCAGCAGCGCCGACAGTCCGGGCTGGAATGAGCAGTTCTTC	CASSADSPGWNEQFF
TRBJ2-2	-	-	TRBV5-1	TGCGCCAGCAGCTTGGAACGGATTACGAACACCGGGGAGCTGTTTTTT	CASSLERITNTGELFF
TRBJ2-7	medium-sized	TRBD2	TRBV19	TGTGCCAGTAGTTCGAGCGGGGGGGCAAGCGAGCAGTACTTC	CASSSSGGASEQYF
TRBJ1-1	once	-	TRBV19	TGTGCCAGTAGTACCCGCGGACAGCTGAACACTGAAGCTTTCTTT	CASSTRGQLNTEAFF
TRBJ2-5	-	-	TRBV4-2	TGTGCCAGCAGCCAAGATGGGCCGACTTCTCAAGAGACCCAGTACTTC	CASSQDGPTSQETQYF
TRBJ1-1	-	-	TRBV7-2	TGTGCCAGCAGCTTATTGGGGGCCACTGAAGCTTTCTTT	CASSLLGATEAFF
TRBJ2-3	-	TRBD1	TRBV5-6	TGTGCCAGCAGCTTGGCCTACAGGGGGAGCACAGATACGCAGTATTTT	CASSLAYRGSTDTQYF
TRBJ2-3	-	-	TRBV5-1	TGCGCCAGCAGCTTGGGAAGCACAGATACGCAGTATTTT	CASSLGSTDTQYF
TRBJ1-4	-	-	TRBV5-1	TGCGCCAGCAGCACAGGACGCGGACTCAATGAGGAAAAACTGTTTTTT	CASSTGRGLNEEKLFF
TRBJ2-3	-	TRBD2	TRBV18	TGTGCCAGCTCACCATTGCTGCGACTAGCGGGGGGCGCCCTAGGCACAGATACGCAGTATTTT	CASSPLLRLAGGALGTDTQYF
TRBJ2-2	-	-	TRBV10-3	TGTGCCATACCTGGCTCCACCGGGGAGCTGTTTTTT	CAIPGSTGELFF
TRBJ2-7	-	TRBD1	TRBV11-2	TGTGCCAGCAGTCCTGGGACAGGGGGCCCCTACGAGCAGTACTTC	CASSPGTGGPYEQYF
TRBJ2-7	-	-	TRBV11-3	TGTGCCAGCAGCTCTCTCCCGGGGGCCTTGGGGGAGCAGTACTTC	CASSSLPGALGEQYF
TRBJ2-7	-	TRBD1	TRBV29-1	TGCAGCGTCGGACAGGGGATTTACGAGCAGTACTTC	CSVGQGIYEQYF
TRBJ2-3	-	-	TRBV5-4	TGTGCCAGCAGCTTGCAGGGTAGCACAGATACGCAGTATTTT	CASSLQGSTDTQYF
TRBJ1-2	once	-	TRBV4-3	TGCGCCAGCAGCCAAGACGGGGGCCAGGGACTTGGTGGCTACACCTTC	CASSQDGGQGLGGYTF
TRBJ1-1	-	-	TRBV2	TGTGCCAGCAGACAGTCTTATTACACTGAAGCTTTCTTT	CASRQSYYTEAFF
TRBJ1-1	-	-	TRBV2	TGTGCCAGCATTAAATCTCGGGACACTGAAGCTTTCTTT	CASIKSRDTEAFF
TRBJ2-5	-	TRBD1	TRBV6-1	TGTGCCAGCAGTGATTTTGGACAGGGGGTCGAAGAGACCCAGTACTTC	CASSDFGQGVEETQYF
TRBJ2-6	-	-	TRBV7-2	TGTGCCAGCAGCTTAAGGAGGTCTGGGGCCAACGTCCTGACTTTC	CASSLRRSGANVLTF
TRBJ2-5	once	TRBD1	TRBV4-2	TGTGCCAGCAGCCCCGCGGACAGGGACCAAGAGACCCAGTACTTC	CASSPADRDQETQYF
TRBJ2-3	-	TRBD1	TRBV6-6	TGTGCCAGCAGTTACCCGGGACAGGGATCAGATACGCAGTATTTT	CASSYPGQGSDTQYF
TRBJ2-1	medium-sized	TRBD2	TRBV4-1	TGCGCCAGCGCTGTACTAGCGGGGGAGCAGTTCTTC	CASAVLAGEQFF
TRBJ1-2	few	-	TRBV5-1	TGCGCCAGCAGGGGACTCTCTGGATCCCTCTATGGCTACACCTTC	CASRGLSGSLYGYTF
TRBJ1-1	once	-	TRBV7-2	TGTGCCAGCAGCTTAGTTCCGGGAGATGAAGCTTTCTTT	CASSLVPGDEAFF
TRBJ1-2	-	-	TRBV19	TGTGCCAGTAGAGAGTGGAGGGGCGTGGGCTCTGGCTACACCTTC	CASREWRGVGSGYTF
TRBJ2-1	few	TRBD2	TRBV7-8	TGTGCCAGCAGCTTAGTCCCCGGGAGGTACAATGAGCAGTTCTTC	CASSLVPGRYNEQFF
TRBJ2-1	-	TRBD1	TRBV6-6	TGTGCCAGCAGTTATTCCGGGACAGGGGGTATCAATGAGCAGTTCTTC	CASSYSGTGGINEQFF
TRBJ2-1	once	TRBD2	TRBV9	TGTGCCAGCAGCGTATTCAGCGGGGATAGTGAGCAGTTCTTC	CASSVFSGDSEQFF
TRBJ2-1	-	-	TRBV6-1	TGTGCCAGCAGTGAAGCGCGGGGTTTCCGGACAGGGCAGTTCTTC	CASSEARGFRTGQFF